This T cell receptor (beta chain) was documented in a study of graft-versus-host responses after intestinal transplantation. Profiled with immunoSEQ multiplex PCR; TCRdb holds only in-frame clones, not every one. This table has under 40,000 clones, more than 90% appearing once. The V and J ends lost 5 bases and 1 base respectively, with 9 bases between them. The CDR3 loop spans 13 amino acids. Germline CDR1 and CDR2: SGHVS and FNYEAQ. The rearrangement links TRBV7-6 to TRBJ2-7, with D perhaps matching TRBD2 (6 bases). The specimen was PBMCs, collected 16 days after intestinal transplant. This TCR was sampled from a human patient who received an intestinal transplant, so some T cells may come from the graft donor. CDR3 sequence reads: CASSAGPSYEQYF. The CDR3, as DNA: TGTGCCAGCAGCGCGGGACCGTCCTACGAGCAGTACTTC.